This T cell receptor (beta chain) was profiled in a study of blood T cell repertoires in COVID-19. In the study overall: T cells, B-cell-depleted T cells, or PBMCs provided the cDNA or gDNA that served as material.

Authors' methods: From reference gene primer amplification, estimates of nucleated cell counts were derived. Clones were sequenced by immunoSEQ multiplex PCR, and TCRdb holds only the in-frame ones, with some missing. For V, J and clone size, that table is used; D and trimming come from the DNA. The sample gives under 250,000 clones, 86% of which show up once; over 9% is in the top ten. Losses at the gene ends were 3 bases for V and 4 bases for J; bases not matched to a gene: 15. The CDR3 runs to 17 residues. Germline CDR1 is SGDLS and CDR2 is YYNGEE. Sequenced: peripheral blood. This chain uses TRBV9 with TRBJ1-2; 7 bases align to TRBD1. This clonotype was obtained from a man of 80 years or more with acute or convalescent COVID-19. CDR3 amino acids: CASSAKGETGKAYGYTF. CDR3 coding DNA: TGTGCCAGCAGCGCGAAGGGGGAGACAGGGAAAGCCTATGGCTACACCTTC.